This TCR beta chain derives from a study of blood T cell repertoires in COVID-19. Study details: Samples taken during acute and convalescent COVID-19 were collected in the United States, Italy and Spain.

Using immunoSEQ multiplex PCR, the repertoire was profiled, and TCRdb retains in-frame clones only, with some absent. The sample lists 150,000 to 200,000 clones, around 80% occurring once. Participant-given clinical history determined each cohort assignment. Donors of Cohort 3 who recovered were those that had two negative PCRs, clearance, or symptom resolution. Per the germline V gene, CDR1 is MGHDK and CDR2 is SYGVNS. Trimming took 1 base from V and 6 from J, leaving 9 bases between them. CDR3 length: 13 residues. Sequencing used PBMCs or T cells enriched from blood (not recorded which). The genes are TRBV25-1 and TRBJ1-1; D not certain. This clonotype was sampled from a woman aged 55-75 years who had recovered from COVID-19. The CDR3 DNA follows: TGTGCCAGCAGTGAATCCATGCTAGCTGAAGCTTTCTTT. It is translated as CASSESMLAEAFF. Full variable domain (outside the CDR3, taken from reference TRBV25-1 and TRBJ1-1): EADIYQTPRYLVIGTGKKITLECSQTMGHDKMYWYQQDPGMELHLIHYSYGVNSTEKGDLSSESTVSRIRTEHFPLTLESARPSHTSQYLCASSESMLAEAFFGQGTRLTVV.